Sequencing of this T cell receptor beta chain was carried out in a study of T cell repertoires in cytomegalovirus infection. Study background: CMV infection together with matching HLA type was indicated by public TCR beta signatures.

In TCRdb, the reads were re-called with MiXCR into one record per CDR3 protein. The table shows 230,000 or so distinct CDR3 sequences, with about 40% occurring only once. General observations from the study: Across the ex vivo response, the dominant clonotypes were HLA-C-restricted CMV-specific TCR beta clonotypes. Summed public TCR beta family frequency identified CMV carriers bearing the relevant HLA.

Trimming cost V 4 bases and J 6 bases, with 9 bases left between them. Germline CDR1 MGHDK, CDR2 SYGVNS. The CDR3 consists of 13 residues. Comment on this clonotype: As yet, its antigen is unknown.

This chain links TRBV25-1 with TRBJ1-4, with D uncertain. The sample in question was CD8+ T cells from cultured PBMCs, obtained from culture after CMV antigen stimulation. The TCR sequence derives from a human donor in good health (CMV status not recorded). Some clones in this sample may be carry-over from other donors' samples. CDR3 nucleotides: TGTGCCAGCAGTGTTGACACAGATGAAAAACTGTTTTTT. It translates to CASSVDTDEKLFF.